A selection of T cell receptor beta chains follows, all from one sample in a study of metastatic and nonmetastatic thyroid tumors. TCRdb re-called the PCR reads through MiXCR. The sample consists of fewer than 40,000 clones, 20% to 30% of them appearing once. Sequenced material: blood. These receptors were obtained from a female donor with papillary thyroid cancer or a benign thyroid nodule (not recorded which). Some clones in this sample may be carry-over from other donors' samples. Both conserved end residues are part of each CDR3. A D gene is named only where the DNA matches it firmly. Part of the rows lack a size; the others show once, few, many or a class for expanded clones.

clone_size d_call j_call v_call cdr3_aa cdr3_nt
few TRBD2 TRBJ2-1 TRBV11-1 CASSLAPTSGRVSYNEQFF TGTGCCAGCAGCTTAGCGCCTACTAGCGGGAGGGTCTCCTACAATGAGCAGTTCTTC
. TRBD1 TRBJ1-1 TRBV6-1 CASIPDGQVMNTEAFF TGTGCCAGCATTCCCGACGGACAGGTAATGAACACTGAAGCTTTCTTT
many . TRBJ2-5 TRBV4-1 CASSQWSGQETQYF TGCGCCAGCAGCCAATGGTCAGGGCAGGAGACCCAGTACTTC
. TRBD1 TRBJ2-3 TRBV18 CASSPGQGDSDPQYF TGTGCCAGCTCACCGGGACAGGGGGATTCGGATCCGCAGTATTTT
few . TRBJ2-4 TRBV20-1 CSARPLAWIAKNIQYF TGCAGTGCTAGGCCCCTCGCATGGATAGCCAAAAACATTCAGTACTTC
many TRBD2 TRBJ2-7 TRBV20-1 CSAREKQTSGRVEQYF TGCAGTGCTAGAGAAAAACAGACTAGCGGGAGGGTCGAGCAGTACTTC
. . TRBJ2-7 TRBV20-1 CCPSDYEQYF TGCTGTCCTAGCGACTACGAGCAGTACTTC
. . TRBJ2-7 TRBV20-1 CSARPVAGTPDYEQYF TGCAGTGCTAGACCCGTAGCCGGGACACCTGACTACGAGCAGTACTTC
few . TRBJ1-5 TRBV20-1 CSASVVRGPQHF TGCAGTGCTAGCGTCGTCCGTGGGCCCCAGCATTTT
many TRBD1 TRBJ2-4 TRBV6-2/TRBV6-3 CASSRQGGKNIQYF TGTGCCAGCAGTCGACAGGGGGGGAAAAACATTCAGTACTTC
many . TRBJ2-7 TRBV7-9 CASSPDISYEQYF TGTGCCAGCAGCCCCGACATTTCCTACGAGCAGTACTTC
. . TRBJ1-1 TRBV20-1 CSARGPTEAVF TGCAGTGCTAGAGGTCCCACTGAAGCTGTCTTT
many TRBD1 TRBJ2-2 TRBV25-1 CASSGRTGHSTGELFF TGTGCCAGCAGTGGTAGGACAGGTCATAGCACCGGGGAGCTGTTTTTT
. . TRBJ2-1 TRBV7-3 CASSLVGGGDEQFF TGTGCCAGCAGCCTCGTTGGGGGCGGTGATGAGCAGTTCTTC
many . TRBJ2-6 TRBV28 CASSSSGSGANVLTF TGTGCCAGCAGTTCTTCAGGCTCTGGGGCCAACGTCCTGACTTTC
. . TRBJ2-3 TRBV10-3 CAISEGPGASSSDTQYF TGTGCCATCAGTGAGGGGCCGGGGGCTAGTTCCTCAGATACGCAGTATTTT
many TRBD2 TRBJ2-7 TRBV5-6 CASSRLAGVGGYEQYF TGTGCCAGCAGTCGACTAGCGGGAGTGGGGGGTTACGAGCAGTACTTC
many TRBD2 TRBJ2-5 TRBV28 CASSFARGGRVETQYF TGTGCCAGCAGTTTCGCCCGGGGCGGGAGAGTAGAGACCCAGTACTTC
few . TRBJ2-7 TRBV6-1 CASRRDRGSYEQYF TGTGCCAGCCGCCGGGACCGGGGCTCCTACGAGCAGTACTTC
. . TRBJ2-3 TRBV9 CASSVRGDGTDTQYF TGTGCCAGCAGCGTGAGGGGAGACGGCACAGATACGCAGTATTTT
many . TRBJ1-1 TRBV2 CASRRTVNTEAFF TGTGCCAGCAGGAGAACAGTTAACACTGAAGCTTTCTTT
. TRBD1 TRBJ2-2 TRBV11-1 CASILTGSQGAGDLFF TGTGCCAGCATCCTCACCGGGTCCCAGGGGGCCGGGGACCTGTTTTTT
many . TRBJ2-5 TRBV6-2/TRBV6-3 CASSSSREMETQYF .
many TRBD2 TRBJ2-5 TRBV30 CAWSEAGVEETQYF TGTGCCTGGAGCGAAGCGGGAGTCGAAGAGACCCAGTACTTC
. . TRBJ2-7 TRBV11-1 CASSFAGNSREQYF TGTGCCAGCAGCTTCGCTGGGAATAGTCGCGAGCAGTACTTC
many . TRBJ2-1 TRBV18 CASSTGTLLTNEQFF TGTGCCAGCTCAACGGGGACCCTCCTTACGAATGAGCAGTTCTTC
many . TRBJ2-3 TRBV10-3 CGTGTTSTDTQYF TGTGGGACCGGGACGACTAGCACAGATACGCAGTATTTT
many . TRBJ1-5 TRBV5-6 CASSLGWRSNQPQHF TGTGCCAGCAGCTTGGGGTGGCGGAGCAATCAGCCCCAGCATTTT